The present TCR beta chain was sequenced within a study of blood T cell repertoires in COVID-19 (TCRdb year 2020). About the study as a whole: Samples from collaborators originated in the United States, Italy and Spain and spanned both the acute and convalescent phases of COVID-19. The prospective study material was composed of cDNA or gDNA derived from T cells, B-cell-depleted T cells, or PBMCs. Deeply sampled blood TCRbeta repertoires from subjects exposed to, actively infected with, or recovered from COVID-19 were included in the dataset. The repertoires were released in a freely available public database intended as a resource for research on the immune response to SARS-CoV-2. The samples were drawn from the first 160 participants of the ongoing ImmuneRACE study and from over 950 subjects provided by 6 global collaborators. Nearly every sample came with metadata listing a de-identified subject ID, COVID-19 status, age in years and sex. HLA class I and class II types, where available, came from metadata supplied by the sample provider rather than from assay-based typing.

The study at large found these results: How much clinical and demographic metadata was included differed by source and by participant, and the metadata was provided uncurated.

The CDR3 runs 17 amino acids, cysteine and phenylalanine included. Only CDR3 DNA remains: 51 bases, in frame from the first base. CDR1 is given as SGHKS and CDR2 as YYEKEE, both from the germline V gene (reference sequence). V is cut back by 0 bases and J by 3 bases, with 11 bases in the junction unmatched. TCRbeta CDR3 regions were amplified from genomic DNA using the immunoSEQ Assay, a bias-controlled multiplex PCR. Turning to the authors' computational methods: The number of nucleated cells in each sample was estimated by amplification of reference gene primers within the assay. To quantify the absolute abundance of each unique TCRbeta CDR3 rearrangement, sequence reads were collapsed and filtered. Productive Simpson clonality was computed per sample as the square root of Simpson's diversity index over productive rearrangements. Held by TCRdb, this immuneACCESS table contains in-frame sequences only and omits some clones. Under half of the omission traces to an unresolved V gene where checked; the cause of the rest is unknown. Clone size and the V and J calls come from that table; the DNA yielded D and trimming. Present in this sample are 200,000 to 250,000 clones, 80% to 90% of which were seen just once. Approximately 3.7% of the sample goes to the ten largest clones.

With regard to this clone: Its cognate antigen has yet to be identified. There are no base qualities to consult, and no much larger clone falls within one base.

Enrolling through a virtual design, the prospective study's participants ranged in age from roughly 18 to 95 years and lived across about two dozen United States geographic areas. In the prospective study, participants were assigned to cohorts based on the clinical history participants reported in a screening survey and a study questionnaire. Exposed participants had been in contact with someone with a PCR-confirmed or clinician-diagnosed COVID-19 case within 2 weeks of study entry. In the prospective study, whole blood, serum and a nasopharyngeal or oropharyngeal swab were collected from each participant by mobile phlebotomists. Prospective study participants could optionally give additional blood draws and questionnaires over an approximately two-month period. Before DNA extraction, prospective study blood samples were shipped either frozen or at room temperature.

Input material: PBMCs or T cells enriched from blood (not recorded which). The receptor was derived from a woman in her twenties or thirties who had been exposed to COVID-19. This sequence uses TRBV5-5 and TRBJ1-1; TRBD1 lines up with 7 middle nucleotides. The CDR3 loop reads CASSLAPTGAGDTEAFF. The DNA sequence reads TGTGCCAGCAGCTTGGCTCCAACAGGGGCCGGTGACACTGAAGCTTTCTTT.